This TCR beta chain comes out of a study of T cell changes during pregnancy in multiple sclerosis. Clones were read by immunoSEQ multiplex PCR, and TCRdb kept only the in-frame ones, dropping some. The sample carries about 42,000 clones, around 80% recorded once. This CDR3 region has 14 residues. Germline-derived CDR1 and CDR2 are MNHEY and SVGAGI. Trimming shortened V by 5 bases and J by 6 bases, and 11 bases separated the two germline ends. Here the sequenced sample was CD4+ T cells from peripheral blood mononuclear cells, taken before pregnancy. This TCR came from a female donor with multiple sclerosis, enrolled in a pregnancy study. The chain couples TRBV6-5 to TRBJ1-6; tentatively, D is TRBD1 (6 bases). Here the CDR3 reads CASSRTVVNSPLHF. The CDR3 nucleotides read TGTGCCAGCAGTAGGACAGTGGTTAATTCACCCCTCCACTTT.